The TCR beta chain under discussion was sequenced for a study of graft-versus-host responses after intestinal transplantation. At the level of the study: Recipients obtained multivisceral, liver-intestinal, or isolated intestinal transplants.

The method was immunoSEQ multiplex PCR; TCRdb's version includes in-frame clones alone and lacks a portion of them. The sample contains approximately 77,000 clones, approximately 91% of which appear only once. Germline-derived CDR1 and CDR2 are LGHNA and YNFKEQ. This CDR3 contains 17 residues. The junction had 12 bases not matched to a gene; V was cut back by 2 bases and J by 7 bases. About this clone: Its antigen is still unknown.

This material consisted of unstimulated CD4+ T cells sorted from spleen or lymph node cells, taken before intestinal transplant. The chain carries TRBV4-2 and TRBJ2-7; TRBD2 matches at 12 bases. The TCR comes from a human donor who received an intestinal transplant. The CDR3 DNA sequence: TGTGCCAGCAGCCAACCTACTAGCGGGGGGCGAGGGGGAGAGCAGTACTTC. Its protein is CASSQPTSGGRGGEQYF.